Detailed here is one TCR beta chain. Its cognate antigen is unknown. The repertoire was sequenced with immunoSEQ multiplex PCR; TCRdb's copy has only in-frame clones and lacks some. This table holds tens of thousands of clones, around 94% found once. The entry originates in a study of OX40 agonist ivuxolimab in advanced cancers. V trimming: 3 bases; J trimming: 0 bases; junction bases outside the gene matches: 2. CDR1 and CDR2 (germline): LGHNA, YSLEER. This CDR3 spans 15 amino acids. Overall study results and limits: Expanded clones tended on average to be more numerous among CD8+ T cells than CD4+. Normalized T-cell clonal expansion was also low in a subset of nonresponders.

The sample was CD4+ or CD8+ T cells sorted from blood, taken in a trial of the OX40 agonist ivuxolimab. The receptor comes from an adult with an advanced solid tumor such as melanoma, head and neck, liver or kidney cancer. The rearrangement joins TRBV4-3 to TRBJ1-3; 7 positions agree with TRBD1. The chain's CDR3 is CASSQDRSSGNTIYF. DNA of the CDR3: TGCGCCAGCAGCCAGGACAGGAGCTCTGGAAACACCATATATTTT.